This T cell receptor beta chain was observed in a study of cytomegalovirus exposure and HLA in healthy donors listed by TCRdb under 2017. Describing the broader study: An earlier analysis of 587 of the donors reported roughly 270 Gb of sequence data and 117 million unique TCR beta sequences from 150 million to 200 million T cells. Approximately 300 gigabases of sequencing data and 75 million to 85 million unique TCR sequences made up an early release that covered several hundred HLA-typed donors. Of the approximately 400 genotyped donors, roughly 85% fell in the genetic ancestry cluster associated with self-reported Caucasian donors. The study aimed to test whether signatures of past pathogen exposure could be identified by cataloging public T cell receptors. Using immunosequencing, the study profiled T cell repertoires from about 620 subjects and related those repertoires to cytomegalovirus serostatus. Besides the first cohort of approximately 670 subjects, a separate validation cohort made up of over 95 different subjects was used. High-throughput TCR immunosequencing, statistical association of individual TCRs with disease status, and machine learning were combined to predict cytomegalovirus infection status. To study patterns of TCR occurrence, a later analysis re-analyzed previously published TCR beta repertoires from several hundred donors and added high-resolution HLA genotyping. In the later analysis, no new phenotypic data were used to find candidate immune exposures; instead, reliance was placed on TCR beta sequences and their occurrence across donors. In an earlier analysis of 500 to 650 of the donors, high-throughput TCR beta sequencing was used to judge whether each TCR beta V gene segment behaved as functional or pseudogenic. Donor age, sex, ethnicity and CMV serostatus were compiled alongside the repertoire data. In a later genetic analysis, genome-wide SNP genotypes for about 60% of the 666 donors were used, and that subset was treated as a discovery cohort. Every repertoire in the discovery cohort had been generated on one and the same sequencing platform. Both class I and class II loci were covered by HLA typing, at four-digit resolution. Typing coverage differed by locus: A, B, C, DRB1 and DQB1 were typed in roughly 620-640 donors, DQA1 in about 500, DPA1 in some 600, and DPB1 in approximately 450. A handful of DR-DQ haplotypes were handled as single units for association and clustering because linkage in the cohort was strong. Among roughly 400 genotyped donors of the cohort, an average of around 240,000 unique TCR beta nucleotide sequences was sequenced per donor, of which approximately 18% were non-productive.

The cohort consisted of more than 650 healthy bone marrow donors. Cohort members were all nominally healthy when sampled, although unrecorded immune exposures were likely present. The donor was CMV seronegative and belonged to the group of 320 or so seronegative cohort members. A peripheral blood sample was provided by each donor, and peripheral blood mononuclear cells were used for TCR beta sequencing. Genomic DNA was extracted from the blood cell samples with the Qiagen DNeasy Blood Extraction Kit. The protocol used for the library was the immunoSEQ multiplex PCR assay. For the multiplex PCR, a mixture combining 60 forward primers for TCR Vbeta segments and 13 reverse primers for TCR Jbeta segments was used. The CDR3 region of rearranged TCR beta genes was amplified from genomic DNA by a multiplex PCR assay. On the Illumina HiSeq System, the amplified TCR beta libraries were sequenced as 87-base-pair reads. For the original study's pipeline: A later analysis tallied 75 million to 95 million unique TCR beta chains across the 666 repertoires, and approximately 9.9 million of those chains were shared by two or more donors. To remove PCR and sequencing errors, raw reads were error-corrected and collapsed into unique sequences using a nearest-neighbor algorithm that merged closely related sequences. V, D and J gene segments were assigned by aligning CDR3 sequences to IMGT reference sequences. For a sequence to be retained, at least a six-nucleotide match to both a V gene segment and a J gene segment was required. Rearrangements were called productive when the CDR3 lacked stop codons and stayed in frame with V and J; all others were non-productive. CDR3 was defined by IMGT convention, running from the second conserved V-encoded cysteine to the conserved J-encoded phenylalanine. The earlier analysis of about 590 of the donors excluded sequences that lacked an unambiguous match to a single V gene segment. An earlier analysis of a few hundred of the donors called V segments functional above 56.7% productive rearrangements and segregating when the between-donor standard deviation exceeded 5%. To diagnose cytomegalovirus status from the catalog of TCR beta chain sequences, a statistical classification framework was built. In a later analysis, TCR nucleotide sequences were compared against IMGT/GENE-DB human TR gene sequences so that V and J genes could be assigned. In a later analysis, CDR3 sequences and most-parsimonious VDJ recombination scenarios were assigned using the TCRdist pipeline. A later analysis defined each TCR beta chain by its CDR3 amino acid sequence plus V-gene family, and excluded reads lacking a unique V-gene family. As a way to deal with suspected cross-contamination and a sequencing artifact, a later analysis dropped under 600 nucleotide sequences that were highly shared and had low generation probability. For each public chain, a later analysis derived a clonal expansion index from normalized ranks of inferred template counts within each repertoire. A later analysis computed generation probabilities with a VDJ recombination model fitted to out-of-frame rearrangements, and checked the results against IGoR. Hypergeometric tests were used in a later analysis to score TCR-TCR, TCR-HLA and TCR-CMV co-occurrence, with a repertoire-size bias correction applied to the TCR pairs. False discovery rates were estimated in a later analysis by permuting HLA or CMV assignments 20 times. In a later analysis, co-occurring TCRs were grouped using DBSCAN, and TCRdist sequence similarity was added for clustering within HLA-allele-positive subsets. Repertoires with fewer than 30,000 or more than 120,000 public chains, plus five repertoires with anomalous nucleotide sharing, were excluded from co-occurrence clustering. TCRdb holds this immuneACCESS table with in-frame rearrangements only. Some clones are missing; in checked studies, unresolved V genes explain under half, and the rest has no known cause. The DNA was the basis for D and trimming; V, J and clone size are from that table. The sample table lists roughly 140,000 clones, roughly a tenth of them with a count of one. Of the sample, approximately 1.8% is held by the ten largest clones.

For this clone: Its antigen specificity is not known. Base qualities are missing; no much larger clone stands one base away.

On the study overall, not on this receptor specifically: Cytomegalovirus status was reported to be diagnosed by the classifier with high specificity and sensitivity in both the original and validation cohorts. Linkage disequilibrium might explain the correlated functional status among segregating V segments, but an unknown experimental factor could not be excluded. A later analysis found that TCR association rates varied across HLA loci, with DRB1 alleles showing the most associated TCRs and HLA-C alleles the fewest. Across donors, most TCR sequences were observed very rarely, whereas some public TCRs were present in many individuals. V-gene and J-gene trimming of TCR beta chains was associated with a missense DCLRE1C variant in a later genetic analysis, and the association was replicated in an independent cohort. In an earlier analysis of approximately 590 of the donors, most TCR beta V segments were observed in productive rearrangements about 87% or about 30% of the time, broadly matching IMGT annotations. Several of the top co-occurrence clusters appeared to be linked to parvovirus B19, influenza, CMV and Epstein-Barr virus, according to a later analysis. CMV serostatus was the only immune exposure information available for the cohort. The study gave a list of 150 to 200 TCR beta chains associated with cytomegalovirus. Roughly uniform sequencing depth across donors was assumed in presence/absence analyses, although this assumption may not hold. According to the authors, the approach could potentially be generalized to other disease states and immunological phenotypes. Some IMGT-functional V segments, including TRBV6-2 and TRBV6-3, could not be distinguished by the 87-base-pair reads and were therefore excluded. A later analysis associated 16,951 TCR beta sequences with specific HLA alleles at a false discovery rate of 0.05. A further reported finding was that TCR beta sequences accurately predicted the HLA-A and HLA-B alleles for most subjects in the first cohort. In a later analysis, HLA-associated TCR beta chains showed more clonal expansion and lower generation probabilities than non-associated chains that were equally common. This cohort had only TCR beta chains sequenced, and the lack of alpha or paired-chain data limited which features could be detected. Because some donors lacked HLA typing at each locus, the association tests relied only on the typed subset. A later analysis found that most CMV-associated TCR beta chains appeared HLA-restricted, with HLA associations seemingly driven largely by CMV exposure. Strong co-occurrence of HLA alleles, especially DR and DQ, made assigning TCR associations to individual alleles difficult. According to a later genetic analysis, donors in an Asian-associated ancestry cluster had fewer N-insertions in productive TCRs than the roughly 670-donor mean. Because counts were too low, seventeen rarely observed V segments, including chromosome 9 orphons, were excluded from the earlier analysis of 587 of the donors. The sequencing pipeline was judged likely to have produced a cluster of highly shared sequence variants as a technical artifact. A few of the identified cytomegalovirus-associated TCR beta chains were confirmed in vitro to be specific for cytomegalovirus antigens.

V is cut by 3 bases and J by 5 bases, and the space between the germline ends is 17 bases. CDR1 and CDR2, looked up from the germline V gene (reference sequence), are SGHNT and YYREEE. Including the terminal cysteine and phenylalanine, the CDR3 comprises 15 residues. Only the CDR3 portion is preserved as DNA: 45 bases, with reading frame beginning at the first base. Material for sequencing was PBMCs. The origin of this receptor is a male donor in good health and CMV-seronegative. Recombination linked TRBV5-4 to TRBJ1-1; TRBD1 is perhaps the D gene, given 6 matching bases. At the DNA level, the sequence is TGTGCCAGCAGCTCCACAGGGCAAATGGGAACTGAAGCTTTCTTT. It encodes CASSSTGQMGTEAFF.